These 24 T cell receptor beta chains were all obtained from the same sample, sequenced in a study of cytomegalovirus exposure and HLA in healthy donors. The assay was immunoSEQ multiplex PCR, and TCRdb's table has in-frame clones only and misses some. Here the sample spans some 170,000 clones, approximately 87% being singletons. The sequenced sample was PBMCs. All receptors derive from a woman in her 30s in good health and CMV-seronegative.

The chain has TRBV29-1 and TRBJ2-3; TRBD1 or TRBD2 may be the D gene (9 bases each). Trimming took off 6 bases at V and 3 bases at J, with 28 bases between the two ends. This CDR3 has 18 amino acids. The germline V gene encodes CDR1 SQVTM and CDR2 ANQGSEA. The CDR3 DNA sequence: TGCAGCGTCTCCGGGACAGGGAGGAGCGGGGGGTGGACAGATACGCAGTATTTT. Its translation: CSVSGTGRSGGWTDTQYF.

The genes are TRBV5-6 and TRBJ1-2, with D tentatively TRBD1 (6 bases). The CDR3 contains 14 residues. CDR1 and CDR2 (germline): SGHDT, YYEEEE. V was pared by 2 bases and J by 2 bases, with 10 bases between. The CDR3 DNA reads as TGTGCCAGCAGCTTCTACGACAGGAACTATGGCTACACCTTC. The encoded protein is CASSFYDRNYGYTF.

V usage is TRBV30 and J usage is TRBJ2-7; 7 nucleotides match TRBD1. CDR1 GTSNPN and CDR2 SVGIG come from the germline V gene (reference sequence). V was clipped by 4 bases and J by 3 bases; unmatched bases: 6. The CDR3 is 13 amino acids. The CDR3 nucleotides read TGTGCCTGGACCTCGGGACAGCACTACGAGCAGTACTTC. Its translation: CAWTSGQHYEQYF.

The rearrangement joins TRBV25-1 to TRBJ2-3, with unresolved D. This CDR3 spans 14 amino acids. V was pared by 1 base and J by 1 base, with 6 bases between. Germline assignment: CDR1 MGHDK and CDR2 SYGVNS. CDR3 in amino acids: CASSESYGTDTQYF. The CDR3 DNA follows: TGTGCCAGCAGTGAATCCTACGGCACAGATACGCAGTATTTT.

This chain uses TRBV6-1 with TRBJ1-2; maybe TRBD1 (5 bases). There are 18 residues in the CDR3. CDR1 and CDR2 from the germline V gene are MNHNS and SASEGT. Between the trimmed V and J ends, which lost 0 bases and 4 bases, there was a span of 21 bases. The CDR3 DNA follows: TGTGCCAGCAGTGAAGCCCGTCAGGGTTTGCCCTACCTCTATGGCTACACCTTC. Its protein is CASSEARQGLPYLYGYTF.

J is TRBJ2-1 and V is TRBV30; 7 bases match TRBD2. The CDR3 runs to 18 residues. CDR1 and CDR2 (germline): GTSNPN, SVGIG (reference sequence). V was clipped by 5 bases and J by 5 bases; unmatched bases: 21. CDR3 sequence reads: CAWGLAVVWSGGNNEQFF. In DNA form, the CDR3 reads TGTGCCTGGGGGCTCGCTGTGGTCTGGTCGGGGGGTAACAATGAGCAGTTCTTC.

The gene calls are TRBV10-3 and TRBJ2-7, with D possibly TRBD2 on 7 matching bases. The CDR3 contains 16 residues. Germline values: CDR1 ENHRY, CDR2 SYGVKD. The V and J ends lost 4 bases and 3 bases respectively, with 19 bases between them. The CDR3 sequence is CAISGEGVRQFYEQYF. The CDR3 region has the DNA TGTGCCATCAGTGGGGAGGGGGTCAGGCAATTCTACGAGCAGTACTTC.

The CDR3 sequence: CASRQGASSYNEQFF. In DNA form, the CDR3 reads TGTGCCAGCAGACAAGGGGCGAGCTCCTACAATGAGCAGTTCTTC. V usage is TRBV6-5 and J usage is TRBJ2-1, with D perhaps TRBD1 (5 bases). Between the trimmed V and J ends, which lost 6 bases and 0 bases, there was a span of 12 bases. Germline lookup yields CDR1 MNHEY and CDR2 SVGAGI. The CDR3 runs 15 residues.

The genes are TRBV5-6 and TRBJ1-5; TRBD1 aligns across 7 bases. Germline V lookup: CDR1 SGHDT, CDR2 YYEEEE. Unmatched junction bases numbered 5, after V lost 5 bases and J lost 3 bases. CDR3 size: 14 residues. The CDR3 bases are TGTGCCAGCAGGAGACAGGGTAACAATCAGCCCCAGCATTTT. Its protein product is CASRRQGNNQPQHF.

The J gene is TRBJ2-3, the V gene TRBV6-1; D is possibly TRBD1 (5 bases). The CDR3 has 12 residues. V lost 1 base, J lost 15 bases, and 14 bases lay in between. Germline CDR1 is MNHNS and CDR2 is SASEGT. CDR3 amino acids: CASSEVGVSNYF. The CDR3 DNA reads TGTGCCAGCAGTGAAGTAGGGGTGTCGAATTATTTT.

The chain is built from TRBV29-1 and TRBJ2-1, with TRBD2 identical over 8 bases. The germline V gene has CDR1 SQVTM and CDR2 ANQGSEA. The V gene end was trimmed by 7 bases and the J gene end by 9 bases; junction bases not matched to a gene: 14. This CDR3 has 14 residues. As DNA, the CDR3 is TGCAGCGCCCCTACCTCGGGACTAGTTTTTGAGCAGTTCTTC. Translation: CSAPTSGLVFEQFF.

This chain links TRBV7-9 with TRBJ2-7; tentatively, D is TRBD1 (8 bases). The V and J ends lost 1 base and 3 bases respectively, with 25 bases between them. This CDR3 region has 19 residues. CDR1 is SEHNR, CDR2 FQNEAQ, per germline (reference sequence). CDR3 in amino acids: CASSLGGQGGTRRDYEQYF. The CDR3 nucleotides are TGTGCCAGCAGCTTAGGCGGACAGGGAGGGACTCGTAGGGACTACGAGCAGTACTTC. The variable domain in full, completed from reference TRBV7-9 and TRBJ2-7, reads DTGVSQNPRHKITKRGQNVTFRCDPISEHNRLYWYRQTLGQGPEFLTYFQNEAQLEKSRLLSDRFSAERPKGSFSTLEIQRTEQGDSAMYLCASSLGGQGGTRRDYEQYFGPGTRLTVT.

The chain employs TRBV4-1 and TRBJ1-5, with 9 bases identical to TRBD1. Germline-derived CDR1 and CDR2 are MGHRA and YSYEKL. The length of the CDR3 is 15 residues. Unmatched junction bases numbered 6, after V lost 4 bases and J lost 5 bases. CDR3 in DNA: TGCGCCAGCAGCCGGGACAGGGATTTAGATCAGCCCCAGCATTTT. This translates into CASSRDRDLDQPQHF.

The rearrangement uses TRBV11-2 and TRBJ2-7; no firm D call. The CDR3 contains 16 residues. Trimming shortened V by 1 base and J by 2 bases, and 15 bases separated the two germline ends. Germline CDR1 and CDR2: SGHAT and FQNNGV. The CDR3 nucleotides read TGTGCCAGCAGCTTAGCAGGCTATATGCAAGCCTACGAGCAGTACTTC. As protein: CASSLAGYMQAYEQYF.

The V call is TRBV2, the J call TRBJ2-3, with 8 positions matching TRBD2. Per the germline V gene, CDR1 is SNHLY and CDR2 is FYNNEI. This CDR3 contains 15 residues. V was clipped by 9 bases and J by 2 bases; unmatched bases: 10. The CDR3: CASATGGELTDTQYF. The CDR3 region has the DNA TGTGCCAGTGCCACGGGGGGGGAACTCACAGATACGCAGTATTTT.

V and J are TRBV7-6 and TRBJ2-7; D possibly corresponds to TRBD1 (5 bases). Germline assignment: CDR1 SGHVS and CDR2 FNYEAQ. CDR3 length equals 16 residues. The germline V and J ends were trimmed by 1 base and 0 bases, with 13 bases remaining between them. In nucleotides, the CDR3 is TGTGCCAGCAGCTTAGAGCGCAGGGCCGGCTCCTACGAGCAGTACTTC. Encoded protein: CASSLERRAGSYEQYF.

The V call is TRBV30, the J call TRBJ2-3; the match to TRBD2 covers 8 bases. V lost 4 bases and J lost 6; bases outside the gene matches: 6. CDR3 length equals 13 residues. CDR1 and CDR2 (germline): GTSNPN, SVGIG (reference sequence). The CDR3 bases are TGTGCCTGGATCCGGGGGGGCTCCGATACGCAGTATTTT. Protein product: CAWIRGGSDTQYF. The whole variable domain, remainder taken from reference TRBV30 and TRBJ2-3, is SQTIHQWPATLVQPVGSPLSLECTVEGTSNPNLYWYRQAAGRGLQLLFYSVGIGQISSEVPQNLSASRPQDRQFILSSKKLLLSDSGFYLCAWIRGGSDTQYFGPGTRLTVL.

This chain joins TRBV5-1 and TRBJ2-6; no definite D call. V lost 1 base and J 0 bases, leaving 8 bases between the germline ends. Per the germline V gene, CDR1 is SGHRS and CDR2 is YFSETQ. The CDR3 loop spans 16 amino acids. CDR3 DNA sequence: TGCGCCAGCAGCTTGTCTTTCGGCTCTGGGGCCAACGTCCTGACTTTC. This encodes CASSLSFGSGANVLTF.

Remarks on this clone: The sample contains more than one DNA sequence encoding this CDR3. CDR3 sequence (DNA): TGTGCCAGCAGTTCCGGACAGGGATACGAGCAGTACTTC. Translated, it gives CASSSGQGYEQYF. This sequence joins TRBV27 and TRBJ2-7, with 8 bases matching TRBD1. J was trimmed by 4 bases and V by 4 bases; bases with no gene match: 3. Germline V gives CDR1 MNHEY, CDR2 SMNVEV (reference sequence). This CDR3 spans 13 amino acids.

The chain employs TRBV5-4 and TRBJ1-3; D gene ambiguous. The germline CDR1 and CDR2 sequences are SGHNT and YYREEE (reference sequence). This CDR3 is 17 amino acids long. The V and J ends lost 0 bases and 1 base respectively, with 14 bases between them. The DNA of the CDR3 is TGTGCCAGCAGCTTGGAGGCAACCCACGGGTCTGGAAACACCATATATTTT. Protein: CASSLEATHGSGNTIYF.

The chain joins TRBV4-1 to TRBJ1-1, with D unresolved. Trimming shortened V by 2 bases and J by 1 base, and 11 bases separated the two germline ends. The CDR3 is 15 residues long. Germline values: CDR1 MGHRA, CDR2 YSYEKL. The CDR3 DNA sequence: TGCGCCAGCAGCCAAAAGACACTGCCGAACACTGAAGCTTTCTTT. This gives the protein CASSQKTLPNTEAFF.

J is TRBJ1-1 and V is TRBV5-1; maybe TRBD1 (5 bases). CDR1 is SGHRS, CDR2 YFSETQ, per germline. This CDR3 has 14 residues. V dropped 0 bases and J dropped 4 bases, with 10 bases sitting between them. The DNA for the CDR3 is TGCGCCAGCAGCTTGGGTGGGGGGACCACTGAAGCTTTCTTT. Amino acid sequence: CASSLGGGTTEAFF.

The chain links TRBV19 to TRBJ2-1; 11 nucleotides line up with TRBD2. Trimming removed 7 bases from V and 5 bases from J; junction bases left unmatched: 4. CDR1 is LNHDA and CDR2 is SQIVND in the germline V gene (reference sequence). There are 14 residues in the CDR3. The CDR3 DNA reads TGTGCCAGTAAAGGGACTAGCGGAGACAATGAGCAGTTCTTC. Its translation is CASKGTSGDNEQFF. Full variable domain (outside the CDR3, taken from reference TRBV19 and TRBJ2-1): DGGITQSPKYLFRKEGQNVTLSCEQNLNHDAMYWYRQDPGQGLRLIYYSQIVNDFQKGDIAEGYSVSREKKESFPLTVTSAQKNPTAFYLCASKGTSGDNEQFFGPGTRLTVL.

This sequence joins TRBV2 and TRBJ2-7; 7 nucleotides line up with TRBD1. The CDR3 is 15 amino acids. Germline trimming cut 1 base from V and 3 bases from J; bases unmatched to any gene: 6. From germline, CDR1 is SNHLY and CDR2 FYNNEI. The CDR3 region is CASSEEGAVGYEQYF. CDR3 bases: TGTGCCAGCAGTGAAGAGGGGGCGGTCGGCTACGAGCAGTACTTC. Supplemented by reference TRBV2 and TRBJ2-7, the full variable domain reads EPEVTQTPSHQVTQMGQEVILRCVPISNHLYFYWYRQILGQKVEFLVSFYNNEISEKSEIFDDQFSVERPDGSNFTLKIRSTKLEDSAMYFCASSEEGAVGYEQYFGPGTRLTVT.